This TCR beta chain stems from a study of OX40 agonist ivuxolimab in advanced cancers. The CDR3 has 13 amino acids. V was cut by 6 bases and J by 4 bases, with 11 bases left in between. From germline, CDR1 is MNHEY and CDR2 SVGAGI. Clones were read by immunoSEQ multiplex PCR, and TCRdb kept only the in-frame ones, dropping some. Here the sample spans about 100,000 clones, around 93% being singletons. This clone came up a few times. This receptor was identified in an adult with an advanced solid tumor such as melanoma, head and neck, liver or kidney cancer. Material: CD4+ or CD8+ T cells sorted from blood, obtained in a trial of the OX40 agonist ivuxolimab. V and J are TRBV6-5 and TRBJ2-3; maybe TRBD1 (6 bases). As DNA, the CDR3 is TGTGCCAGCAGGCAACCAGGGGCAGATACGCAGTATTTT. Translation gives CASRQPGADTQYF.